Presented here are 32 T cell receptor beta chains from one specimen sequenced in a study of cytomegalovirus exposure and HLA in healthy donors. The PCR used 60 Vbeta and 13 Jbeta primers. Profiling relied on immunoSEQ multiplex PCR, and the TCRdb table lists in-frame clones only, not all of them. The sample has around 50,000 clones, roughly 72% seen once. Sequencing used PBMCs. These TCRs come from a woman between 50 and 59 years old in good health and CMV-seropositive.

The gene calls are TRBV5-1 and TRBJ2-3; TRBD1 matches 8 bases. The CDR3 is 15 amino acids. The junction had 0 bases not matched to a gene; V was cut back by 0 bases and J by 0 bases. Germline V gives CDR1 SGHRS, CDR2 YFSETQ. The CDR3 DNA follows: TGCGCCAGCAGCTTGGGGGACAGGAGCACAGATACGCAGTATTTT. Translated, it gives CASSLGDRSTDTQYF.

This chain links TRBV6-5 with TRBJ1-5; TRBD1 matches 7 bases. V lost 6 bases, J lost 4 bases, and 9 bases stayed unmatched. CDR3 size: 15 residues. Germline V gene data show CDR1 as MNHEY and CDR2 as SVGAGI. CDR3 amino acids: CASSRDREVNQPQHF. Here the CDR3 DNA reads TGTGCCAGCAGCAGAGACAGGGAGGTGAATCAGCCCCAGCATTTT.

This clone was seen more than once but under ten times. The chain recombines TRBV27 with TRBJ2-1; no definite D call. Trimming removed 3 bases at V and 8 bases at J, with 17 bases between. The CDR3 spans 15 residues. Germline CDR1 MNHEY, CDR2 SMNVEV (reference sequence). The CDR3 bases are TGTGCCAGCAGTTTTAGCCCAATGCGGAGCGATGAGCAGTTCTTC. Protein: CASSFSPMRSDEQFF.

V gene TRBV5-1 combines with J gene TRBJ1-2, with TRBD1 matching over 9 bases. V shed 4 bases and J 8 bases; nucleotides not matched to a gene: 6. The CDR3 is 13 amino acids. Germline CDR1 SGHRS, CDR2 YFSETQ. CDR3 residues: CASSPRDRVGYTF. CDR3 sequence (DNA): TGCGCCAGCAGCCCTCGGGACAGGGTCGGCTACACCTTC.

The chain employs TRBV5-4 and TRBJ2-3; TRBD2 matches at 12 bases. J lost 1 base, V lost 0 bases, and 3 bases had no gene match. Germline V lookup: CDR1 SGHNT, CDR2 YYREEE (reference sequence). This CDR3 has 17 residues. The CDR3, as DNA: TGTGCCAGCAGCTTGGCGGCTAGCGGGAGGGGCACAGATACGCAGTATTTT. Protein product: CASSLAASGRGTDTQYF.

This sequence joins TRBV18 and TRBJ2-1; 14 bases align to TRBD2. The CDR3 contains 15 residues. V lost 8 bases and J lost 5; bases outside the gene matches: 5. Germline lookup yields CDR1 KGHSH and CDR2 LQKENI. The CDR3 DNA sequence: TGTGCCAGCACCGAGACTAGCGGGAGGGACAATGAGCAGTTCTTC. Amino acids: CASTETSGRDNEQFF. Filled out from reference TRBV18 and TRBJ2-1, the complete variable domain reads NAGVMQNPRHLVRRRGQEARLRCSPMKGHSHVYWYRQLPEEGLKFMVYLQKENIIDESGMPKERFSAEFPKEGPSILRIQQVVRGDSAAYFCASTETSGRDNEQFFGPGTRLTVL.

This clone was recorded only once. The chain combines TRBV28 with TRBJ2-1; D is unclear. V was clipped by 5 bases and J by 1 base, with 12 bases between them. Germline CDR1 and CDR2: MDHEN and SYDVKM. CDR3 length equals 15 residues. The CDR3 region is CASSPPPGSYNEQFF. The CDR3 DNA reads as TGTGCCAGCAGTCCCCCACCCGGGTCCTACAATGAGCAGTTCTTC.

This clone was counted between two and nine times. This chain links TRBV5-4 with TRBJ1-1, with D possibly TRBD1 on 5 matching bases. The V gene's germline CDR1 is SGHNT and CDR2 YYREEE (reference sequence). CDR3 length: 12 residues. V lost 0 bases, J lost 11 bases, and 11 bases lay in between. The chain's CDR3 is CASSLVGKGAFF. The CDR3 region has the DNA TGTGCCAGCAGCTTGGTGGGGAAGGGGGCTTTCTTT.

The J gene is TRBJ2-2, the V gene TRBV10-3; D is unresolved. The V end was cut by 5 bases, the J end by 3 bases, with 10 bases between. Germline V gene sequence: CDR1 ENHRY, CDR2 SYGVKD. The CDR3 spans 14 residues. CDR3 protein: CAISRHTYTGELFF. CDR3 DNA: TGTGCCATCAGTCGTCACACCTACACCGGGGAGCTGTTTTTT.

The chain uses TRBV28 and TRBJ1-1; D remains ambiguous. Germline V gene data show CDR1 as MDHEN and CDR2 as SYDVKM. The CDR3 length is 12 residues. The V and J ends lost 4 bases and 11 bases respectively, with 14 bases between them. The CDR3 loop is CASSYKQFSAFF. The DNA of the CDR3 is TGTGCCAGCAGTTACAAACAGTTTTCGGCTTTCTTT. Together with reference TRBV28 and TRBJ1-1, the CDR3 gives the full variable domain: DVKVTQSSRYLVKRTGEKVFLECVQDMDHENMFWYRQDPGLGLRLIYFSYDVKMKEKGDIPEGYSVSREKKERFSLILESASTNQTSMYLCASSYKQFSAFFGQGTRLTVV.

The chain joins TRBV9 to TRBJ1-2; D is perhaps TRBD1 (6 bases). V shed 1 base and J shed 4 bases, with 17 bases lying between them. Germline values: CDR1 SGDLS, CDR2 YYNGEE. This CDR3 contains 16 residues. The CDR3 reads CASSVNPTRTAYGYTF. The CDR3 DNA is TGTGCCAGCAGCGTAAACCCCACCCGGACAGCCTATGGCTACACCTTC.

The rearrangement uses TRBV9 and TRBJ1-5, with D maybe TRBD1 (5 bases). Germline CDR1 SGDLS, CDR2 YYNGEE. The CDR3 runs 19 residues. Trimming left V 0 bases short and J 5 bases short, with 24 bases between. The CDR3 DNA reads TGTGCCAGCAGCGTAGAAGGAGGGGAGTCCGCCCAGGTTTATCAGCCCCAGCATTTT. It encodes CASSVEGGESAQVYQPQHF.

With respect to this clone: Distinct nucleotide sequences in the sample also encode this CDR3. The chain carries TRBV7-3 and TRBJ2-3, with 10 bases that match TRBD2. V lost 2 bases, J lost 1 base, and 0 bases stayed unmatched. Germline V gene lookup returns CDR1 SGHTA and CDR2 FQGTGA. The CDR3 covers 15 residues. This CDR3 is CASSLLAGGTDTQYF. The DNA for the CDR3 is TGTGCCAGCAGCTTACTAGCGGGGGGCACAGATACGCAGTATTTT.

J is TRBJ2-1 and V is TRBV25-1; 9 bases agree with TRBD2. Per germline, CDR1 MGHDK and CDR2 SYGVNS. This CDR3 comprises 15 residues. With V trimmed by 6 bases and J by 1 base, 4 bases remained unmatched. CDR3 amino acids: CASRTSGGSYNEQFF. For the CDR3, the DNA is TGTGCCAGCAGGACTAGCGGAGGTTCCTACAATGAGCAGTTCTTC.

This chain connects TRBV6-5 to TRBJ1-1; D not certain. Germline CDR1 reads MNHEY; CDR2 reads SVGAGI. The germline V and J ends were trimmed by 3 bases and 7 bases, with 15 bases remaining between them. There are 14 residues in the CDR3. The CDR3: CASSYVASDVEAFF. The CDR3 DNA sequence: TGTGCCAGCAGTTATGTAGCCTCCGATGTTGAAGCTTTCTTT.

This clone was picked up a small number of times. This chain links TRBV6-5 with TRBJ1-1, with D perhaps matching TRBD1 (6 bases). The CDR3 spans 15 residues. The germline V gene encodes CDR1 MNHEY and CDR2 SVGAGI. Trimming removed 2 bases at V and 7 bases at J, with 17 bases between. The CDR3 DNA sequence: TGTGCCAGCAGTTACGAATTTCGGGGGGCAGGTGAAGCTTTCTTT. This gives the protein CASSYEFRGAGEAFF.

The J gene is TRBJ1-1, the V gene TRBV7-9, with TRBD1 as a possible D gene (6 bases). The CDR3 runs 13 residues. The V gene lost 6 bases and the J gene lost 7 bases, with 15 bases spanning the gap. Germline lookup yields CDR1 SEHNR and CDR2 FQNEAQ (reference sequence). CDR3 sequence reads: CASSLRTVFEAFF. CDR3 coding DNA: TGTGCCAGCAGTCTCCGGACAGTTTTTGAAGCTTTCTTT.

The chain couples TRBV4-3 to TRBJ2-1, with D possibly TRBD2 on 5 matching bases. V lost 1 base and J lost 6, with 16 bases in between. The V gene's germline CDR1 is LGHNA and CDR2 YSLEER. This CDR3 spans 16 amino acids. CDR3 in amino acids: CASSQGPGLEANEQFF. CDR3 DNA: TGCGCCAGCAGCCAAGGCCCTGGACTTGAGGCCAATGAGCAGTTCTTC.

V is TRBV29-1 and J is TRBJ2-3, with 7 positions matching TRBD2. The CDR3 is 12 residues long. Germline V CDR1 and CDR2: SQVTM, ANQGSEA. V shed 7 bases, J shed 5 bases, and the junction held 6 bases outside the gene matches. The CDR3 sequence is CSATSAGDTQYF. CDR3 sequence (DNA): TGCAGCGCCACTAGCGCCGGAGATACGCAGTATTTT.

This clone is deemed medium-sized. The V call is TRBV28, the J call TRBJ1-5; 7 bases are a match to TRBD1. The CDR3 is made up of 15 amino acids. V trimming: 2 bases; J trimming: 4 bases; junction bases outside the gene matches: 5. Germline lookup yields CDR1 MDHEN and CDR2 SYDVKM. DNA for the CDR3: TGTGCCAGCAGTTTACGGGACAGTGGAAATCAGCCCCAGCATTTT. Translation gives CASSLRDSGNQPQHF.

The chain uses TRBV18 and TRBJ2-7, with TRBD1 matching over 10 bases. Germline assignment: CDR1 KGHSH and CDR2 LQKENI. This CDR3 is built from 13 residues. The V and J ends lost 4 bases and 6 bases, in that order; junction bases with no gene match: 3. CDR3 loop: CASSQRDRGEQYF. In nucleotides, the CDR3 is TGTGCCAGCTCACAACGGGACAGGGGCGAGCAGTACTTC.

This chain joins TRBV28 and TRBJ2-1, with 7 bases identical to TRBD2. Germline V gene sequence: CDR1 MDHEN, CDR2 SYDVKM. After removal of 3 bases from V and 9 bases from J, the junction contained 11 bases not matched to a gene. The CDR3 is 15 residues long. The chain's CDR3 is CASSLWGVGGGEQFF. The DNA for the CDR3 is TGTGCCAGCAGTTTGTGGGGTGTGGGCGGGGGTGAGCAGTTCTTC. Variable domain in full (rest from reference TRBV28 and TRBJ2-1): DVKVTQSSRYLVKRTGEKVFLECVQDMDHENMFWYRQDPGLGLRLIYFSYDVKMKEKGDIPEGYSVSREKKERFSLILESASTNQTSMYLCASSLWGVGGGEQFFGPGTRLTVL.

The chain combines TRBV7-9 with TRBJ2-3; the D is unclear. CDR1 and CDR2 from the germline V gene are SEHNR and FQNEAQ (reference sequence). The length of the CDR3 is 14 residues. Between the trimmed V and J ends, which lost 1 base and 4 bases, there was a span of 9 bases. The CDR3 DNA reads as TGTGCCAGCAGCTTAGGAACGACTTCAGATACGCAGTATTTT. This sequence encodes CASSLGTTSDTQYF.

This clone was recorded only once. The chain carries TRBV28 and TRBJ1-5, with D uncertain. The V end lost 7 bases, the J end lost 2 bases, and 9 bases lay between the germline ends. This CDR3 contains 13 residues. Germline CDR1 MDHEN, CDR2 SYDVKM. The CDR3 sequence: CASILYGNQPQHF. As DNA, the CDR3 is TGTGCCAGCATCTTATATGGCAATCAGCCCCAGCATTTT.

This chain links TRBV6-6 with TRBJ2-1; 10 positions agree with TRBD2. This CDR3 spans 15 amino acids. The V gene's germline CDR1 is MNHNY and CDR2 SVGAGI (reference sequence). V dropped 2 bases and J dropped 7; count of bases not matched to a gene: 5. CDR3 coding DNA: TGTGCCAGCAGTTACCTAGCGGGAGAGAATAATGAGCAGTTCTTC. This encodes CASSYLAGENNEQFF.

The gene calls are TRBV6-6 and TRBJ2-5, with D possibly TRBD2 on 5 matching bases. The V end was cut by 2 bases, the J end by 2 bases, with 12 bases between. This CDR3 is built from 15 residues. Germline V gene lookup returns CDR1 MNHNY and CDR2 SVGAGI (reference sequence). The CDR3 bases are TGTGCCAGCAGTTACCATTGGGGAGAACAAGAGACCCAGTACTTC. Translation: CASSYHWGEQETQYF.

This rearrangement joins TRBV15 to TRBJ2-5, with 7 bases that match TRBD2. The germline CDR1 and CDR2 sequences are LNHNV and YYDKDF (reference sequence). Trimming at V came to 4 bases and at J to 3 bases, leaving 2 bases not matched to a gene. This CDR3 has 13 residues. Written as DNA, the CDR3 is TGTGCCACCAGCACCGGGACTAAAGAGACCCAGTACTTC. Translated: CATSTGTKETQYF.

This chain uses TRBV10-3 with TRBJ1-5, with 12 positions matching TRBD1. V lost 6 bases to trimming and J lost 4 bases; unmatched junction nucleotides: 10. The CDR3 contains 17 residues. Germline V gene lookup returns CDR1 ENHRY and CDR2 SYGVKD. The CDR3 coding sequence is TGTGCCATCAGCAGGCAAGGGACAGGGGGCGGTAATCAGCCCCAGCATTTT. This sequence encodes CAISRQGTGGGNQPQHF.

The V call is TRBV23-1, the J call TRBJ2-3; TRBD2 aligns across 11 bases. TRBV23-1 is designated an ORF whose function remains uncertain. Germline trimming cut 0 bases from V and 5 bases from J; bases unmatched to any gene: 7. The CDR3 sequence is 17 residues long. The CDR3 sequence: CASSQSPSGRNKDTQYF. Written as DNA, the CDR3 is TGCGCCAGCAGTCAATCCCCTAGCGGGAGGAATAAAGATACGCAGTATTTT.

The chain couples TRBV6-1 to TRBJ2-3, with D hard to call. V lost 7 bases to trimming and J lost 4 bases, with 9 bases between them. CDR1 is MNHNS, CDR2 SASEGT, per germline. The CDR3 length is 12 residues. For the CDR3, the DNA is TGTGCCAGCAAAGTGGGCGCAGATACGCAGTATTTT. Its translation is CASKVGADTQYF.

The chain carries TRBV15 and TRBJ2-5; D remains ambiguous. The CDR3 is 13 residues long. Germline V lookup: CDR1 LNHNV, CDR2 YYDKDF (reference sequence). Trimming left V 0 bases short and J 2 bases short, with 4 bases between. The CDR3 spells CATSRDLQETQYF. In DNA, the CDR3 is TGTGCCACCAGCAGAGATCTGCAAGAGACCCAGTACTTC. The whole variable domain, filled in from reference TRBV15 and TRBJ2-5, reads DAMVIQNPRYQVTQFGKPVTLSCSQTLNHNVMYWYQQKSSQAPKLLFHYYDKDFNNEADTPDNFQSRRPNTSFCFLDIRSPGLGDTAMYLCATSRDLQETQYFGPGTRLLVL.

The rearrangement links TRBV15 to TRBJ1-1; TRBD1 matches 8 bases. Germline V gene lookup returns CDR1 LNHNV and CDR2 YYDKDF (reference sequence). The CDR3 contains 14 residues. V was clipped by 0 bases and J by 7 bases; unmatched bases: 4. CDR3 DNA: TGTGCCACCAGCAGAGAAGACAGGGGAGGTGAAGCTTTCTTT. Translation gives CATSREDRGGEAFF.